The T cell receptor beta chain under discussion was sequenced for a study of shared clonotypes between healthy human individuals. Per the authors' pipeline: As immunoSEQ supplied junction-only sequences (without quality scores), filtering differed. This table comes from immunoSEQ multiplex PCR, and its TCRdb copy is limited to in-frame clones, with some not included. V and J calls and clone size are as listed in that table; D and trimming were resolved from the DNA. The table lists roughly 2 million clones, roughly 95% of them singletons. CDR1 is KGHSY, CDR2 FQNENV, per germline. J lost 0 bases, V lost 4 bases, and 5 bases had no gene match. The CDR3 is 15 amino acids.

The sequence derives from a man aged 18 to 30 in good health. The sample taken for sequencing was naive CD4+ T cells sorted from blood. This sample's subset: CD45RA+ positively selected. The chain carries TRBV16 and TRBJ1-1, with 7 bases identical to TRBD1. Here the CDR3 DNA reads TGTGCCAGCAGCCGTCGACAGGGCTTGAACACTGAAGCTTTCTTT. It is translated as CASSRRQGLNTEAFF.